In its sample, the clone carrying this T cell receptor (beta chain) was seen many times. Individual cDNA molecules carried attached unique molecular identifiers. In TCRdb, the 5' RACE reads were re-called with MiXCR into one record per CDR3 protein. The data show more than 20,000 distinct CDR3 sequences, with about 5.2% seen just once and approximately 11% held by the top ten. The entry originates in a study of early T cells in non-severe SARS-CoV-2 infection. V shed 8 bases and J 7 bases; nucleotides not matched to a gene: 3. Germline CDR1 is SGHTA and CDR2 is FQGNSA. CDR3 length: 13 residues. This TCR came from an adult who was a healthcare worker with PCR-confirmed SARS-CoV-2 infection or an uninfected control (not recorded which). The sample consisted of whole blood. This rearrangement joins TRBV7-2 to TRBJ2-7; 15 bases align to TRBD2. CDR3 in DNA: TGTGCCAGCGGACTAGCGGGAGGGAGGGAGCAGTACTTC. Amino acids: CASGLAGGREQYF.